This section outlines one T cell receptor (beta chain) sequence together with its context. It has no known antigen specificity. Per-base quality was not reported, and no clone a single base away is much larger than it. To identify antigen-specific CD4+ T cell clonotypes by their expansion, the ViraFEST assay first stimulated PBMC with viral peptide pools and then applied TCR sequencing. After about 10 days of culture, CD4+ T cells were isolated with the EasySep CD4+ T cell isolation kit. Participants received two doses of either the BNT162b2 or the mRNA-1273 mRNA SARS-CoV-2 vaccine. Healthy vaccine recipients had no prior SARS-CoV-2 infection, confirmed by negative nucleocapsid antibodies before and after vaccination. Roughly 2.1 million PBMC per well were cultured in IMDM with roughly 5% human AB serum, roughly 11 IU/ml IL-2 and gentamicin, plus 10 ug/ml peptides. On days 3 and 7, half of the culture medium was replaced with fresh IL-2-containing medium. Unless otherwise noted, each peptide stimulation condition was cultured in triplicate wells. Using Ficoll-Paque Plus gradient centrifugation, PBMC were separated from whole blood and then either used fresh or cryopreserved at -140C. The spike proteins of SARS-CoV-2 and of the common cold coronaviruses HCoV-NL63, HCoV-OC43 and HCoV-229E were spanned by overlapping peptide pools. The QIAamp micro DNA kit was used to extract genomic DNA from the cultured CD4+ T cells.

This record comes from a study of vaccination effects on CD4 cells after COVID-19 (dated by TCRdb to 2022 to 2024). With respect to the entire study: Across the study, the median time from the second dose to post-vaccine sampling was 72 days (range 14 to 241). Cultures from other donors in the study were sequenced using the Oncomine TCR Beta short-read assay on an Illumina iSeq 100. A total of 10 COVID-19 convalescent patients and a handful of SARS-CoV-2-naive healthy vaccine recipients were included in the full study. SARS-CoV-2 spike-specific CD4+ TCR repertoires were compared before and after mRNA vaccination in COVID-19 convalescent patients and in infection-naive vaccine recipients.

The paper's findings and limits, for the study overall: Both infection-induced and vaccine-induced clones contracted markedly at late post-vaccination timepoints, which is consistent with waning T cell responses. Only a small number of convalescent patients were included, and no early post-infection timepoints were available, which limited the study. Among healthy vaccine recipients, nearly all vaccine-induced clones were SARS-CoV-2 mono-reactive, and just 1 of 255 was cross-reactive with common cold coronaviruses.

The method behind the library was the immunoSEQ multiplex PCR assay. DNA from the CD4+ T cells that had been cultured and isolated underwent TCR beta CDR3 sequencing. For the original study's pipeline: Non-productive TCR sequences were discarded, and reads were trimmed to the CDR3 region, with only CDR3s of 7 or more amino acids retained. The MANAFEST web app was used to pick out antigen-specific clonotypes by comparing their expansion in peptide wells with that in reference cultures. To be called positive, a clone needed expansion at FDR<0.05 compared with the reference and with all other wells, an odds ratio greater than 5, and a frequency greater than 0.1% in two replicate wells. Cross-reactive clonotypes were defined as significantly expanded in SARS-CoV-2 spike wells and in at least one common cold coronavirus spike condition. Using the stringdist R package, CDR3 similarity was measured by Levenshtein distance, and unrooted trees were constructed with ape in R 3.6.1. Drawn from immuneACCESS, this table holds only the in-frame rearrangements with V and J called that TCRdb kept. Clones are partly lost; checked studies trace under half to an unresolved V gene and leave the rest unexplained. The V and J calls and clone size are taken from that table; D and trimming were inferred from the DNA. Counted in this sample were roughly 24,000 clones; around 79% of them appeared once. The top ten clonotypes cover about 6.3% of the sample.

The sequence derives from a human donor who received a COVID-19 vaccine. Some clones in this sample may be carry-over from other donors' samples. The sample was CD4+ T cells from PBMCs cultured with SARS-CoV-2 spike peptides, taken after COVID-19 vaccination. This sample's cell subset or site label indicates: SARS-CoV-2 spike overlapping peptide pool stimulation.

The sequenced DNA: TGTGCCAGCAGACGGAGGGGGGGCCCCGGGGGCTACACCTTC. It translates as CASRRRGGPGGYTF. The sequence links TRBV3-1 (or the pseudogene TRBV3-2) to TRBJ1-2; possibly the D gene is TRBD1, per 6 matching bases. There are 14 amino acids in the CDR3, from cysteine to phenylalanine inclusive. CDR3 DNA is the only sequence kept; it has 42 bases, read in frame from the first base. Reading the germline V gene (reference sequence) gives CDR1 LGHDT and CDR2 YNNKEL. V lost 6 bases and J lost 8 bases; the stretch between them is 19 bases long.